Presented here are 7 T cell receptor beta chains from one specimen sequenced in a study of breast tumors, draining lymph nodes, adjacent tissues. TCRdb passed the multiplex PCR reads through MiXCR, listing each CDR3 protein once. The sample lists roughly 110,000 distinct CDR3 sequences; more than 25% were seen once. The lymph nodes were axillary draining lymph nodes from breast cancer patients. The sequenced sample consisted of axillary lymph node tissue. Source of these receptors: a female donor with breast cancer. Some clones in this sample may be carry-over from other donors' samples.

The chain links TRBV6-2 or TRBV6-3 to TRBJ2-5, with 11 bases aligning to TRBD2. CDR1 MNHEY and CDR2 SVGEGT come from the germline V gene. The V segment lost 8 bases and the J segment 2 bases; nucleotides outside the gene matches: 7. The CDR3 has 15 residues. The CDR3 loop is CASGLTSGAQETQYF. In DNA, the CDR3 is TGTGCCAGCGGTCTGACTAGCGGGGCGCAAGAGACCCAGTACTTC.

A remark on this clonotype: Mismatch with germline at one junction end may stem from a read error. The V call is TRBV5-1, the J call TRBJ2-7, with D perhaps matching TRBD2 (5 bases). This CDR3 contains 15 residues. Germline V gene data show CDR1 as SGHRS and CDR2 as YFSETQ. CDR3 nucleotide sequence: TGTGCCAGTACTGTAGGGAGCAGTACCTCCTACGAGCAGTACTTC. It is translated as CASTVGSSTSYEQYF.

This CDR3 reads CASKTSAGGAETQYF. The CDR3 nucleotides are TGTGCCAGTAAAACTTCAGCGGGGGGAGCAGAGACCCAGTACTTC. This sequence joins TRBV19 and TRBJ2-5, with 9 bases that match TRBD2. With 7 bases clipped from V and 4 bases from J, the junction kept 10 bases outside the gene matches. The CDR3 length is 15 residues. Germline V gene data show CDR1 as LNHDA and CDR2 as SQIVND (reference sequence).

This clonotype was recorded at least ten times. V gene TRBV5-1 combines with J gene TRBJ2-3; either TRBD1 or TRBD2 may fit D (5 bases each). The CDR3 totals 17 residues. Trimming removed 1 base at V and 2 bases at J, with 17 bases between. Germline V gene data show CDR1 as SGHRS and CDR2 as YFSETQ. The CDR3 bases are TGCGCCAGCAGCTTGAGAGGGACCATACTCGACACAGATACGCAGTATTTT. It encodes CASSLRGTILDTDTQYF.

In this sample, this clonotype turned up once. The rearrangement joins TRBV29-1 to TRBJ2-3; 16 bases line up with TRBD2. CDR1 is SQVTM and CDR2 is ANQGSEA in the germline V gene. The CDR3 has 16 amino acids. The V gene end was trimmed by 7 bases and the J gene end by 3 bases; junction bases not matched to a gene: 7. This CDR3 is CSAMGLAGGQTDTQYF. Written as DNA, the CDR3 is TGCAGCGCCATGGGACTAGCGGGGGGGCAAACAGATACGCAGTATTTT.

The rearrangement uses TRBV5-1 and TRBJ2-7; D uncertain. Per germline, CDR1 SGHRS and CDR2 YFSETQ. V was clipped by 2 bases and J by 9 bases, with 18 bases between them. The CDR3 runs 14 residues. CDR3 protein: CASSFSRVKAGQYF. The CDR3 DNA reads TGCGCCAGCAGCTTTTCCCGCGTAAAGGCCGGGCAGTACTTC.

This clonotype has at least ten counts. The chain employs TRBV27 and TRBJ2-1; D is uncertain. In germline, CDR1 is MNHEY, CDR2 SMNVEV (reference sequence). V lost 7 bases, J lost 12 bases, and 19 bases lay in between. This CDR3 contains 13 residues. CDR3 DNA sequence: TGTGCCAGCAAGCAGTCGCTTATTTCGTTGCAGTTCTTC. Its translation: CASKQSLISLQFF.